What follows are 16 T cell receptor beta chains derived from one specimen sequenced in a study of T cell changes during pregnancy in multiple sclerosis. Here immunoSEQ multiplex PCR was the method, and the copy in TCRdb shows in-frame clones only, minus some. The repertoire has fewer than 35,000 clones, over 75% of them found once; the top ten carry about 4.5%. The sample here was CD8+ T cells from peripheral blood mononuclear cells, taken in the second trimester of pregnancy. The receptors were gathered from a female donor with multiple sclerosis, enrolled in a pregnancy study.

V and J are TRBV10-3 and TRBJ2-5; 10 nucleotides agree with TRBD2. The assigned J gene may be wrong: the sequence end matches TRBJ2-7 better. This CDR3 has 15 residues. Germline CDR1 is ENHRY and CDR2 is SYGVKD. The CDR3 nucleotides read TGTGCCATCAGTGCGTGGACTAGCGGAACCTACGAGCAGTACTTC. Translating it yields CAISAWTSGTYEQYF.

This clone appeared a single time. V gene TRBV7-9 combines with J gene TRBJ2-1; D gene unclear. V was cut by 1 base and J by 9 bases, with 13 bases left in between. Germline V gene data show CDR1 as SEHNR and CDR2 as FQNEAQ (reference sequence). This CDR3 region has 14 residues. Here the CDR3 DNA reads TGTGCCAGCAGCTTAGTCGGCTGGTGGGCTGAGCAGTTCTTC. Its protein product is CASSLVGWWAEQFF.

CDR3 sequence (DNA): TGTGCCAGCAGCTTATCCCCCCCAGGAAGAGGAAACACCATATATTTT. It is translated as CASSLSPPGRGNTIYF. The chain couples TRBV7-3 to TRBJ1-3, with D uncertain. Germline V gives CDR1 SGHTA, CDR2 FQGTGA. This CDR3 is built from 16 residues. Deletions cut 2 bases from V and 4 bases from J, with 15 bases between.

J is TRBJ2-1 and V is TRBV9, with D hard to call. This CDR3 region has 13 residues. CDR1 is SGDLS and CDR2 is YYNGEE in the germline V gene. V dropped 7 bases and J dropped 6 bases, with 14 bases sitting between them. In nucleotides, the CDR3 is TGTGCCAGCGGCCTAGAATCGGGCAATGAGCAGTTCTTC. Translating gives CASGLESGNEQFF.

This clone was picked up one time. The chain links TRBV6-4 to TRBJ2-3; D gene unclear. The CDR3 has 13 residues. The V and J ends lost 4 bases and 0 bases respectively, with 5 bases between them. Germline CDR1 and CDR2: MRHNA and SNTAGT. CDR3 nucleotide sequence: TGTGCCAGCAGTGTTAGCAGCACAGATACGCAGTATTTT. Translation gives CASSVSSTDTQYF.

V usage is TRBV6-1 and J usage is TRBJ1-2; D remains ambiguous. The CDR3 sequence is 15 residues long. CDR1 and CDR2 from the germline V gene are MNHNS and SASEGT. The ends were cut back, 5 bases at V and 6 bases at J, with 19 bases in the middle. CDR3 nucleotides: TGTGCCAGCAGTATCCCGACGTCGTGGAGGGATGGCTACACCTTC. Translated, it gives CASSIPTSWRDGYTF.

Here the CDR3 DNA reads TGTGCCAGCAGCGTAGCTAGCTACAATGAGCAGTTCTTC. It yields the protein CASSVASYNEQFF. The chain recombines TRBV9 with TRBJ2-1; no clear D. The CDR3 sequence is 13 residues long. Germline loops: CDR1 SGDLS, CDR2 YYNGEE. V lost 0 bases and J lost 3, with 4 bases in between.

The rearrangement joins TRBV28 to TRBJ1-1, with unresolved D. Germline V gene data show CDR1 as MDHEN and CDR2 as SYDVKM. The CDR3 contains 15 residues. The germline V and J ends were trimmed by 3 bases and 0 bases, with 11 bases remaining between them. For the CDR3, the DNA is TGTGCCAGCAGTTTGGGCAGATCCATGAACACTGAAGCTTTCTTT. It translates to CASSLGRSMNTEAFF.

This sequence joins TRBV6-4 and TRBJ2-1; 9 bases line up with TRBD2. CDR3 length: 15 amino acids. V was clipped by 0 bases and J by 10 bases; unmatched bases: 7. In germline, CDR1 is MRHNA, CDR2 SNTAGT. In nucleotides, the CDR3 is TGTGCCAGCAGTGACTCGGTAGCGGGAGTGAACGAGCAGTTCTTC. Encoded protein: CASSDSVAGVNEQFF.

The chain employs TRBV27 and TRBJ2-5; 9 nucleotides match TRBD2. V shed 2 bases, J shed 5 bases, and the junction held 6 bases outside the gene matches. Germline V gene sequence: CDR1 MNHEY, CDR2 SMNVEV (reference sequence). The length of the CDR3 is 15 residues. The CDR3 region is CASSLIAGAGETQYF. As DNA, the CDR3 is TGTGCCAGCAGTTTAATAGCGGGAGCGGGGGAGACCCAGTACTTC.

V usage is TRBV6-4 and J usage is TRBJ2-2, with 8 bases identical to TRBD2. Germline values: CDR1 MRHNA, CDR2 SNTAGT. The J segment lost 3 bases and the V segment lost 5 bases, leaving 5 bases of the junction unmatched. This CDR3 spans 15 amino acids. The CDR3 sequence is CASSRSGSDTGELFF. The CDR3 DNA is TGTGCCAGCAGTAGGAGCGGGAGTGACACCGGGGAGCTGTTTTTT.

The J gene is TRBJ2-3, the V gene TRBV6-4; 8 bases fit TRBD2. This CDR3 has 15 amino acids. J lost 5 bases, V lost 3 bases, and 7 bases had no gene match. Germline-derived CDR1 and CDR2 are MRHNA and SNTAGT. The CDR3 is CASSEIGLAGDTQYF. Written as DNA, the CDR3 is TGTGCCAGCAGTGAAATCGGGCTAGCGGGAGATACGCAGTATTTT.

The rearrangement joins TRBV7-9 to TRBJ1-2; no definite D call. V lost 4 bases and J 7 bases, leaving 13 bases between the germline ends. This CDR3 has 13 amino acids. Germline loops: CDR1 SEHNR, CDR2 FQNEAQ (reference sequence). CDR3 region: CASSSLVGGGYTF. CDR3 coding DNA: TGTGCCAGCAGCTCCCTCGTCGGCGGTGGCTACACCTTC.

V usage is TRBV18 and J usage is TRBJ2-3; D is undetermined. The V gene lost 5 bases and the J gene lost 4 bases, with 4 bases spanning the gap. From germline, CDR1 is KGHSH and CDR2 LQKENI. This CDR3 contains 11 residues. In nucleotides, the CDR3 is TGTGCCAGCTCATCGTCAGATACGCAGTATTTT. Amino acid sequence: CASSSSDTQYF.

The chain links TRBV6-5 to TRBJ2-7; the D is unclear. Germline V gene data show CDR1 as MNHEY and CDR2 as SVGAGI. CDR3 length equals 11 residues. V was shortened by 7 bases and J by 3 bases, with 7 bases between the two germline ends. This chain's CDR3 is CASTHFYEQYF. CDR3 in DNA: TGTGCCAGCACCCATTTCTACGAGCAGTACTTC.

This chain connects TRBV7-9 to TRBJ2-7; no reliable D call. The V end lost 1 base, the J end lost 5 bases, and 6 bases lay between the germline ends. This CDR3 comprises 12 residues. Germline lookup yields CDR1 SEHNR and CDR2 FQNEAQ (reference sequence). The CDR3 DNA follows: TGTGCCAGCAGCTTAGGCGTCCACGAGCAGTACTTC. Protein product: CASSLGVHEQYF.